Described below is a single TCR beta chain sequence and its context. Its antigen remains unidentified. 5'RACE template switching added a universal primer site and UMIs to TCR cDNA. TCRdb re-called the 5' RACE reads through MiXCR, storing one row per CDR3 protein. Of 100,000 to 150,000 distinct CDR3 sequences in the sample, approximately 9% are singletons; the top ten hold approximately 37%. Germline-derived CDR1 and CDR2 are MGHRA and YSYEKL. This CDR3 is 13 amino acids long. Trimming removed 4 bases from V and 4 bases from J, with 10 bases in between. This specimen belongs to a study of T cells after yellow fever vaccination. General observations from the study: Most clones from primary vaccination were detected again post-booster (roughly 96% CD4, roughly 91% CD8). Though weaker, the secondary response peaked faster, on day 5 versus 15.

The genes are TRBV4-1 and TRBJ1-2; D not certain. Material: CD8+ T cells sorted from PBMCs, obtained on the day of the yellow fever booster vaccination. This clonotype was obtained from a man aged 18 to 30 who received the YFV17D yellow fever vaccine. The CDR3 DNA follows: TGCGCCAGCAGCCCAAGCCTATCCTATGGCTACACCTTC. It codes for CASSPSLSYGYTF.